This T cell receptor (beta chain) was identified during a study of control samples from healthy donors and cancer patients. Sequencing was performed with immunoSEQ multiplex PCR; in TCRdb, only in-frame clones are kept and a portion is missing. This table has about 160,000 clones, around 94% appearing once. V was cut by 6 bases and J by 2 bases, with 14 bases left in between. CDR3 length equals 14 residues. The germline V gene encodes CDR1 SGDLS and CDR2 YYNGEE. The origin of this receptor is a man aged 60 to 69 with colorectal cancer. The sample taken for sequencing was PBMCs. The chain employs TRBV9 and TRBJ1-1; maybe TRBD1 (5 bases). The CDR3 here is CASTVGQINTEAFF. In DNA form, the CDR3 reads TGTGCCAGCACCGTGGGGCAGATCAACACTGAAGCTTTCTTT.